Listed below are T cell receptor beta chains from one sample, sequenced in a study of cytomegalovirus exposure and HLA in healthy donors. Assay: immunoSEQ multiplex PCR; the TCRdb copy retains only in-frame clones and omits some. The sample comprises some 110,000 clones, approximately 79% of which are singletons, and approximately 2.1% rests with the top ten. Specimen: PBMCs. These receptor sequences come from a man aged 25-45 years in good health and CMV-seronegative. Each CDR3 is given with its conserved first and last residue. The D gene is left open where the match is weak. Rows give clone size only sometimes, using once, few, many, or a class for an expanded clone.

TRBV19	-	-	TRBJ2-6	CASSISPGANVLTF	TGTGCCAGTAGTATCTCTCCTGGGGCCAACGTCCTGACTTTC
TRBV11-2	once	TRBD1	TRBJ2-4	CASSPGGLNIQYF	TGTGCCAGCAGCCCAGGGGGCCTAAACATTCAGTACTTC
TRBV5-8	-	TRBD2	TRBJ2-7	CASSLDSTGGGFYEQYF	TGTGCCAGCAGCTTGGATTCGACCGGCGGGGGTTTCTACGAGCAGTACTTC
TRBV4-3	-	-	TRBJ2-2	CASSHADLPGELFF	TGCGCCAGCAGCCATGCCGACTTGCCCGGGGAGCTGTTTTTT
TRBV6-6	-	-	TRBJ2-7	CASSYQDYTYEQYF	TGTGCCAGCAGTTACCAGGATTACACCTACGAGCAGTACTTC
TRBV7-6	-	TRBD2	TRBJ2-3	CASSLRSRGFTDTQYF	TGTGCCAGCAGCTTAAGGTCGCGGGGGTTCACAGATACGCAGTATTTT
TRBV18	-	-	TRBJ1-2	CASSPSHSTGGYGYTF	TGTGCCAGCTCACCAAGCCACTCCACCGGGGGCTATGGCTACACCTTC
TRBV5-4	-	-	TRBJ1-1	CASSLAMAGITEAFF	TGTGCCAGCAGCTTGGCCATGGCAGGCATCACTGAAGCTTTCTTT
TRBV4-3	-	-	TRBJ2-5	CASSQDRDTETQYF	TGCGCCAGCAGCCAAGACAGGGATACGGAGACCCAGTACTTC
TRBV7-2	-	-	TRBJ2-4	CASSLEGGLAKNIQYF	TGTGCCAGCAGCTTAGAGGGGGGGCTAGCCAAAAACATTCAGTACTTC
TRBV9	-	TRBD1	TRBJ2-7	CASSDGTGRQYF	TGTGCCAGCAGCGATGGGACAGGAAGACAGTACTTC
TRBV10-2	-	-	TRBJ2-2	CASSHLLRGTGELFF	TGCGCCAGCAGTCACCTCCTTCGGGGGACCGGGGAGCTGTTTTTT
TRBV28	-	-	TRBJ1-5	CASSSLAGSQPQHF	TGTGCCAGCAGTTCTTTGGCAGGCAGTCAGCCCCAGCATTTT
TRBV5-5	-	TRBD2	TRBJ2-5	CASSLGERGGTRETQYF	TGTGCCAGCAGCTTGGGTGAGCGGGGGGGCACCCGGGAGACCCAGTACTTC
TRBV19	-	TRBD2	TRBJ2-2	CASSIAPLAGGGTGELFF	TGTGCCAGTAGTATAGCCCCCCTAGCGGGGGGCGGGACCGGGGAGCTGTTTTTT
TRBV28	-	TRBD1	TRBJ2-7	CASSTPGQGAYEQYF	TGTGCCAGCAGCACGCCTGGACAGGGAGCCTACGAGCAGTACTTC
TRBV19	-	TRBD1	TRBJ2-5	CASRGRRQGYQETQYF	TGTGCCAGTAGAGGACGAAGACAGGGATACCAAGAGACCCAGTACTTC
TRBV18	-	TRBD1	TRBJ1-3	CASSPLKTGVPGNTIYF	TGTGCCAGCTCACCACTGAAGACAGGGGTGCCTGGAAACACCATATATTTT
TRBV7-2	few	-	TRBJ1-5	CASSLADRPNQPQHF	TGTGCCAGCAGCTTAGCGGACAGACCCAATCAGCCCCAGCATTTT
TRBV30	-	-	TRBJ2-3	CAWSVGGGTDTQYF	TGTGCCTGGAGTGTCGGCGGAGGCACAGATACGCAGTATTTT
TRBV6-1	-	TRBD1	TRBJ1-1	CASSVDRVEAFF	TGTGCCAGCAGTGTTGACAGGGTTGAGGCTTTCTTT
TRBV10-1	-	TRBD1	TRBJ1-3	CASSSTGDSGNTIYF	TGCGCCAGCAGTAGCACAGGGGACTCTGGAAACACCATATATTTT
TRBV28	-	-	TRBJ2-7	CASSSPGGTSYEQYF	TGTGCCAGCAGTTCCCCCGGAGGGACCTCCTACGAGCAGTACTTC
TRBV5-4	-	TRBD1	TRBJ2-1	CASSGTGVDEQFF	TGTGCCAGCAGCGGGACAGGGGTAGATGAGCAGTTCTTC
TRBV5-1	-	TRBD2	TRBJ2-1	CASSLVAGGYNEQFF	TGCGCCAGCAGCTTAGTGGCGGGAGGCTACAATGAGCAGTTCTTC
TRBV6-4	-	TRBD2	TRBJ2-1	CASSRQRGGSYNEQFF	TGTGCCAGCAGCAGACAGCGGGGGGGCTCCTACAATGAGCAGTTCTTC
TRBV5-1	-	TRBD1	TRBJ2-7	CASSLEGTGAEQYF	TGCGCCAGCAGCTTGGAAGGGACAGGGGCTGAGCAGTACTTC
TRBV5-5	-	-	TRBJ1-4	CASSSALRTTNEKLFF	TGTGCCAGCAGCTCGGCGCTGAGGACAACTAATGAAAAACTGTTTTTT
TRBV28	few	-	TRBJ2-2	CASSRPRVIHTGELFF	TGTGCCAGCAGCCGTCCCCGAGTGATCCACACCGGGGAGCTGTTTTTT
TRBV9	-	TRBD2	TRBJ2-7	CASSVSPGGLGEQYF	TGTGCCAGCAGCGTAAGCCCGGGGGGGTTAGGCGAGCAGTACTTC
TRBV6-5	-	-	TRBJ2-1	CASSGYYNEQFF	TGTGCCAGCTCCGGGTATTACAATGAGCAGTTCTTC
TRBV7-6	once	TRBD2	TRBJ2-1	CASSLAGLAGLSYNEQFF	TGTGCCAGCAGCTTAGCCGGACTAGCGGGGCTCTCCTACAATGAGCAGTTCTTC
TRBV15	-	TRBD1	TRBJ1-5	CATSRDGQASNQPQHF	TGTGCCACCAGCAGAGATGGACAGGCTTCCAATCAGCCCCAGCATTTT
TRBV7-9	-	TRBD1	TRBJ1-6	CASSLARGDNSPLHF	TGTGCCAGCAGCTTAGCCAGGGGGGATAATTCACCCCTCCACTTT
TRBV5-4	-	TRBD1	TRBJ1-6	CASSLGWGQANNSPLHF	TGTGCCAGCAGCTTGGGCTGGGGACAGGCGAATAATTCACCCCTCCACTTT
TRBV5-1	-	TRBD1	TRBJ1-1	CASSLEPAQGAFTEAFF	TGCGCCAGCAGCTTGGAGCCGGCGCAGGGGGCGTTCACTGAAGCTTTCTTT
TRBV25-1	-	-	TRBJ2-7	CASSEVKGEDEQYF	TGTGCCAGCAGTGAAGTAAAGGGGGAAGACGAGCAGTACTTC
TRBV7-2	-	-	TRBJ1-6	CASSLNGENSPLHF	TGTGCCAGCAGCTTAAATGGGGAGAATTCACCCCTCCACTTT
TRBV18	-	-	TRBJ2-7	CASSPESYEQYF	TGTGCCAGCTCACCAGAGTCCTACGAGCAGTACTTC
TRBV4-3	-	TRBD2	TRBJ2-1	CASSRVLAGGNNEQFF	TGCGCCAGCAGCCGCGTGCTAGCGGGGGGCAACAATGAGCAGTTCTTC
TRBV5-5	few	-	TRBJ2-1	CASSFGGPRGEQFF	TGTGCCAGCAGCTTCGGGGGGCCAAGGGGGGAGCAGTTCTTC
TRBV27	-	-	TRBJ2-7	CASSSPRGLSYEQYF	TGTGCCAGCAGTTCCCCACGGGGATTGTCCTACGAGCAGTACTTC
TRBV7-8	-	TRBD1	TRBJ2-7	CASSLDPGQRWNQYF	TGTGCCAGCAGCTTAGATCCGGGACAGCGGTGGAATCAGTACTTC
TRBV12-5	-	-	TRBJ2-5	CASGKGLVLQETQYF	TGTGCTAGTGGCAAAGGACTCGTTTTACAAGAGACCCAGTACTTC
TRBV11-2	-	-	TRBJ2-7	CASIRSPGAYEQYF	TGTGCCAGCATTCGTTCTCCGGGTGCCTACGAGCAGTACTTC